The present T cell receptor beta chain was sequenced within a study of blood T cells in healthy people across ages. V dropped 6 bases and J dropped 7; count of bases not matched to a gene: 7. The CDR3 is 13 amino acids. CDR1 MNHNS and CDR2 SASEGT come from the germline V gene. This clonotype was counted only a few times. A second 7 to 11 cycle PCR used barcoded and J-beta primers. One entry per CDR3 protein, called by TCRdb with MiXCR from the 5' RACE reads. Found here are about 1.8 million distinct CDR3 sequences, approximately 50% of them singletons; the top ten hold approximately 2.1%. This TCR was sampled from a woman in her thirties or forties in good health. Sequences were obtained from blood. This chain links TRBV6-1 with TRBJ1-2; TRBD1 aligns across 8 bases. Here the CDR3 DNA reads TGTGCCAGCAGCGCCAAGACAGGGGCTGGCTACACCTTC. Translation: CASSAKTGAGYTF.